This T cell receptor beta chain was sequenced for a study of identifying expanded T cells in peripheral blood. Findings and caveats of the study: Across healthy donors, higher total template counts meant significantly greater roughly 2-week count variance. Over two and four weeks, about 16 and 20 clones changed, versus 1.2 between replicates.

This clone has a handful of counts. Antigen unknown. Trimming took 0 bases from V and 4 from J; bases not matched to a gene: 5. This CDR3 region has 15 residues. CDR1 SGHTA and CDR2 FQGNSA come from the germline V gene. Collection occurred without any documented infections or immune events in donors. The assay was immunoSEQ multiplex PCR, and TCRdb's table has in-frame clones only and misses some. The sample shows 75,000 to 100,000 clones, approximately 89% of them seen only once. The source is a person aged 18 to 70 in good health. The chain couples TRBV7-2 to TRBJ2-5; 7 nucleotides match TRBD1. Material for sequencing was blood. The CDR3 sequence is CASSLAPRGRETQYF. DNA of the CDR3: TGTGCCAGCAGCTTAGCCCCTAGGGGGCGAGAGACCCAGTACTTC.